This TCR beta chain was captured by sequencing in a study of molecular identifiers for immune sequencing clone quantification. One entry per CDR3 protein results from TCRdb running MiXCR on the PCR reads. The repertoire holds nearly 650,000 distinct CDR3 sequences, with roughly 27% as singletons. This clonotype came up many times. CDR3 length equals 13 residues. The V end was cut by 1 base, the J end by 7 bases, with 11 bases between. This receptor was identified in a human donor in good health. Some libraries in this study had Jurkat cell RNA spiked in. The chain uses TRBV12-3 or TRBV12-4 and TRBJ2-7; D is ambiguous. Material: naive CD8+ T cells from blood, with Jurkat cell RNA spiked in. Indicated subset: FACS-sorted CD8+CD4-CCR7+CD45RA+ naive T cells. The CDR3 nucleotides read TGTGCCAGCAGTTTAGGGGTCCTTCTTGAGCAGTACTTC. Its protein is CASSLGVLLEQYF.